The sequence of this T cell receptor (beta chain) was determined in a study of blood T cell repertoires in COVID-19. In the study overall: There were acute and convalescent COVID-19 samples, and they came from the United States, Italy and Spain. In each case, the material was cDNA or gDNA derived from T cells, B-cell-depleted T cells, or PBMCs.

The V end lost 4 bases, the J end lost 1 base, and 17 bases lay between the germline ends. Germline-derived CDR1 and CDR2 are MNHEY and SMNVEV (reference sequence). This CDR3 has 18 residues. The authors' processing: Quantification of nucleated cells was approximated via reference gene primer amplification. Sequenced by immunoSEQ multiplex PCR; TCRdb stores in-frame clones only, minus some. For V, J and clone size, that table is used; D and trimming come from the DNA. The sample gives some 43,000 clones, around 80% of which show up once; roughly a quarter is in the top ten. V and J are TRBV27 and TRBJ1-6; D not certain. Sequences were obtained from peripheral blood. This receptor was taken from a woman aged 55 to 70 with acute or convalescent COVID-19. DNA of the CDR3: TGTGCCAGCAGTTCCGGACTCTTTTTGGGGTCCTATAATTCACCCCTCCACTTT. As protein: CASSSGLFLGSYNSPLHF.